Listed below are T cell receptor beta chains from one sample, sequenced in a study of T cells after yellow fever vaccination. TCRdb analysed the 5' RACE reads with MiXCR anew, one entry per CDR3 protein. The sample includes about 69,000 distinct CDR3 sequences, approximately 6.2% of them seen just once. The sequenced sample was CD4+ T cells sorted from PBMCs, obtained more than 13 days after the first yellow fever vaccination. The receptor set was obtained from a young man who received the YFV17D yellow fever vaccine. CDR3s include the opening cysteine and the closing phenylalanine or tryptophan. A D gene is named only where the DNA matches it firmly. Expanded clones get a size class; other rows say once, few or many, or leave the size out.

CDR3 protein: CASSLVPYTQYF
CDR3 DNA: TGTGCCAGCAGTTTGGTCCCCTATACGCAGTATTTT
clone size: many
V gene: TRBV12-3/TRBV12-4
D gene: NA
J gene: TRBJ2-3

CDR3 protein: CASSWEGYGYTF
CDR3 DNA: TGTGCCAGCAGTTGGGAGGGCTATGGCTACACCTTC
clone size: few
V gene: TRBV6-5
D gene: NA
J gene: TRBJ1-2

CDR3 protein: CASSLYTGTENIQYF
CDR3 DNA: TGTGCCAGCAGCCTCTACACCGGGACAGAAAACATTCAGTACTTC
clone size: many
V gene: TRBV7-2
D gene: TRBD1
J gene: TRBJ2-4

CDR3 protein: CSARSGSPQETQYF
CDR3 DNA: TGCAGTGCTAGGTCCGGGAGTCCACAAGAGACCCAGTACTTC
clone size: medium-sized
V gene: TRBV20-1
D gene: NA
J gene: TRBJ2-5

CDR3 protein: CASSWRGLPDTQYF
CDR3 DNA: TGTGCCAGCAGTTGGCGGGGGTTACCAGATACGCAGTATTTT
clone size: many
V gene: TRBV6-5
D gene: TRBD2
J gene: TRBJ2-3

CDR3 protein: CASSPSTDGSYEQYF
CDR3 DNA: TGTGCCAGTAGTCCTTCGACGGACGGTTCCTACGAGCAGTACTTC
clone size: many
V gene: TRBV19
D gene: NA
J gene: TRBJ2-7

CDR3 protein: CASSPIFGDTQYF
CDR3 DNA: TGTGCCAGCTCACCGATTTTTGGAGATACGCAGTATTTT
clone size: NA
V gene: TRBV18
D gene: NA
J gene: TRBJ2-3

CDR3 protein: CASSFGTGTGTEAFF
CDR3 DNA: TGTGCCAGCAGTTTTGGCACCGGCACCGGCACTGAAGCTTTCTTT
clone size: many
V gene: TRBV28
D gene: NA
J gene: TRBJ1-1

CDR3 protein: CASRVAGGPGTQYF
CDR3 DNA: TGTGCCAGCAGGGTAGCGGGGGGGCCGGGTACGCAGTATTTT
clone size: many
V gene: TRBV2
D gene: TRBD2
J gene: TRBJ2-3

CDR3 protein: CASSQDRFIRQGRNTGELFF
CDR3 DNA: TGCGCCAGCAGCCAAGATAGGTTTATTCGACAGGGGCGGAACACCGGGGAGCTGTTTTTT
clone size: many
V gene: TRBV4-3
D gene: TRBD1
J gene: TRBJ2-2

CDR3 protein: CASSADLPGDEKLFF
CDR3 DNA: TGTGCCAGCAGCGCCGATTTGCCTGGGGATGAAAAACTGTTTTTT
clone size: many
V gene: TRBV9
D gene: NA
J gene: TRBJ1-4

CDR3 protein: CASSLLTSGGTETQYF
CDR3 DNA: TGCGCCAGCAGCTTGTTGACTAGCGGGGGTACAGAGACCCAGTACTTC
clone size: many
V gene: TRBV5-1
D gene: TRBD2
J gene: TRBJ2-5

CDR3 protein: CASSLGRGDFGYTF
CDR3 DNA: TGCGCCAGCAGCTTGGGCAGGGGTGACTTTGGCTACACCTTC
clone size: many
V gene: TRBV5-1
D gene: NA
J gene: TRBJ1-2

CDR3 protein: CASSDKGNSDTQYF
CDR3 DNA: TGCGCCAGCAGTGATAAAGGAAACTCGGATACGCAGTATTTT
clone size: many
V gene: TRBV10-1
D gene: NA
J gene: TRBJ2-3

CDR3 protein: CATSREGQGIYGYTF
CDR3 DNA: TGTGCCACCAGCAGAGAAGGACAGGGGATCTATGGCTACACCTTC
clone size: many
V gene: TRBV15
D gene: TRBD1
J gene: TRBJ1-2

CDR3 protein: CANGAGGNTDTQYF
CDR3 DNA: TGTGCCAACGGAGCGGGGGGGAACACAGATACGCAGTATTTT
clone size: many
V gene: TRBV10-3
D gene: TRBD2
J gene: TRBJ2-3

CDR3 protein: CASSTLQGVEQYF
CDR3 DNA: TGTGCCAGCAGTACCCTACAGGGGGTCGAGCAGTACTTC
clone size: many
V gene: TRBV12-3/TRBV12-4
D gene: TRBD1
J gene: TRBJ2-7

CDR3 protein: CASRKTGGNYEQYF
CDR3 DNA: TGTGCCAGCAGAAAGACAGGGGGTAATTACGAGCAGTACTTC
clone size: many
V gene: TRBV7-9
D gene: TRBD1
J gene: TRBJ2-7

CDR3 protein: CASSSHRDTEAFF
CDR3 DNA: TGTGCCAGCAGTTCTCATCGGGACACTGAAGCTTTCTTT
clone size: few
V gene: TRBV5-5
D gene: NA
J gene: TRBJ1-1

CDR3 protein: CASSPRTQGSDTQYF
CDR3 DNA: TGTGCCAGCTCACCACGGACGCAGGGATCAGATACGCAGTATTTT
clone size: many
V gene: TRBV18
D gene: NA
J gene: TRBJ2-3

CDR3 protein: CASGRGPARYNEQFF
CDR3 DNA: TGTGCCAGCGGCCGTGGGCCGGCGCGGTACAATGAGCAGTTCTTC
clone size: NA
V gene: TRBV5-6
D gene: NA
J gene: TRBJ2-1

CDR3 protein: CASRMDRGNNSPLHF
CDR3 DNA: TGTGCCAGCAGAATGGACAGAGGGAATAATTCACCCCTCCACTTT
clone size: many
V gene: TRBV6-5
D gene: NA
J gene: TRBJ1-6

CDR3 protein: CSAREVRGQETQYF
CDR3 DNA: TGCAGTGCTAGAGAGGTGCGGGGCCAAGAGACCCAGTACTTC
clone size: few
V gene: TRBV20-1
D gene: NA
J gene: TRBJ2-5

CDR3 protein: CSAPDRQGKSTDTQYF
CDR3 DNA: TGCAGTGCCCCTGATAGACAGGGTAAAAGCACAGATACGCAGTATTTT
clone size: many
V gene: TRBV20-1
D gene: TRBD1
J gene: TRBJ2-3

CDR3 protein: CASSDDRAFGYTF
CDR3 DNA: TGTGCCAGCAGTGATGACAGGGCATTTGGCTACACCTTC
clone size: many
V gene: TRBV6-2/TRBV6-3
D gene: TRBD1
J gene: TRBJ1-2

CDR3 protein: CASSQGRLAGGDTQYF
CDR3 DNA: TGCGCCAGCAGCCAAGGCCGGCTAGCGGGGGGTGATACGCAGTATTTT
clone size: many
V gene: TRBV4-3
D gene: TRBD2
J gene: TRBJ2-3

CDR3 protein: CASSPGTGHGDTQYF
CDR3 DNA: TGTGCCAGCAGCCCCGGGACAGGTCATGGAGATACGCAGTATTTT
clone size: many
V gene: TRBV7-2
D gene: TRBD1
J gene: TRBJ2-3

CDR3 protein: CASRTGVVGQPQHF
CDR3 DNA: TGCGCCAGCAGGACAGGGGTGGTAGGTCAGCCCCAGCATTTT
clone size: many
V gene: TRBV5-1
D gene: TRBD1
J gene: TRBJ1-5

CDR3 protein: CASDLISPSTEAFF
CDR3 DNA: TGCGCCAGCGATCTCATAAGTCCCAGCACTGAAGCTTTCTTT
clone size: many
V gene: TRBV5-1
D gene: NA
J gene: TRBJ1-1

CDR3 protein: CASSTTGRQFF
CDR3 DNA: TGTGCCAGCAGCACGACAGGGAGGCAGTTCTTC
clone size: few
V gene: TRBV5-4
D gene: TRBD1
J gene: TRBJ2-1

CDR3 protein: CASTREGYEQYF
CDR3 DNA: TGTGCCAGCACCAGAGAGGGCTACGAGCAGTACTTC
clone size: many
V gene: TRBV7-2
D gene: NA
J gene: TRBJ2-7

CDR3 protein: CASRREGARYQETQYF
CDR3 DNA: TGTGCCAGCAGGCGGGAGGGGGCGCGGTACCAAGAGACCCAGTACTTC
clone size: many
V gene: TRBV19
D gene: TRBD2
J gene: TRBJ2-5

CDR3 protein: CASSSRLAGGTDTQYF
CDR3 DNA: TGCGCCAGCAGCTCCCGACTAGCGGGGGGCACAGATACGCAGTATTTT
clone size: few
V gene: TRBV5-1
D gene: TRBD2
J gene: TRBJ2-3

CDR3 protein: CASSQSRGGTEAFF
CDR3 DNA: TGCGCCAGCAGCCAGAGCCGGGGAGGCACTGAAGCTTTCTTT
clone size: many
V gene: TRBV4-3
D gene: NA
J gene: TRBJ1-1

CDR3 protein: CASSRIAGGRTGEQFF
CDR3 DNA: TGTGCCAGCAGCCGGATAGCGGGGGGCCGGACCGGTGAGCAGTTCTTC
clone size: many
V gene: TRBV3-1
D gene: TRBD2
J gene: TRBJ2-1

CDR3 protein: CASSYSGQGLSYNEQFF
CDR3 DNA: TGTGCCAGCAGTTACTCGGGACAGGGCCTTTCCTACAATGAGCAGTTCTTC
clone size: many
V gene: TRBV6-5
D gene: TRBD1
J gene: TRBJ2-1

CDR3 protein: CASSQERGGSYNEQFF
CDR3 DNA: TGTGCCAGCAGCCAAGAGCGGGGGGGCTCCTACAATGAGCAGTTCTTC
clone size: many
V gene: TRBV4-2
D gene: TRBD2
J gene: TRBJ2-1

CDR3 protein: CASSFRQAYEQYF
CDR3 DNA: TGCGCCAGCAGCTTTCGGCAGGCCTACGAGCAGTACTTC
clone size: many
V gene: TRBV5-1
D gene: NA
J gene: TRBJ2-7

CDR3 protein: CASSPPGELTEAFF
CDR3 DNA: TGCGCCAGCAGCCCCCCGGGAGAGCTCACTGAAGCTTTCTTT
clone size: many
V gene: TRBV5-1
D gene: NA
J gene: TRBJ1-1

CDR3 protein: CASSLRGAVDTQYF
CDR3 DNA: TGCGCCAGCAGCTTAAGGGGGGCCGTAGATACGCAGTATTTT
clone size: few
V gene: TRBV5-1
D gene: NA
J gene: TRBJ2-3

CDR3 protein: CASSESVQETQYF
CDR3 DNA: TGTGCCAGCAGTGAGTCAGTCCAAGAGACCCAGTACTTC
clone size: many
V gene: TRBV2
D gene: NA
J gene: TRBJ2-5

CDR3 protein: CASSKYKQETQYF
CDR3 DNA: TGTGCCAGCAGCAAATACAAACAAGAGACCCAGTACTTC
clone size: many
V gene: TRBV21-1
D gene: NA
J gene: TRBJ2-5

CDR3 protein: CASSYTGQGNTEAFF
CDR3 DNA: TGTGCCAGCAGTTACACCGGACAGGGGAACACTGAAGCTTTCTTT
clone size: many
V gene: TRBV6-5
D gene: TRBD1
J gene: TRBJ1-1

CDR3 protein: CASSGTGQGLSYGYTF
CDR3 DNA: TGCGCCAGCAGCGGAACGGGACAGGGACTTTCTTATGGCTACACCTTC
clone size: many
V gene: TRBV5-1
D gene: TRBD1
J gene: TRBJ1-2

CDR3 protein: CASSLKTVNTGELFF
CDR3 DNA: TGTGCCAGCAGCCTCAAGACAGTTAACACCGGGGAGCTGTTTTTT
clone size: many
V gene: TRBV27
D gene: NA
J gene: TRBJ2-2

CDR3 protein: CSARYNLGGASYEQYF
CDR3 DNA: TGCAGTGCTAGGTATAACTTAGGGGGAGCGTCCTACGAGCAGTACTTC
clone size: many
V gene: TRBV20-1
D gene: NA
J gene: TRBJ2-7

CDR3 protein: CASSQGTDTGELFF
CDR3 DNA: TGTGCCAGCTCGCAAGGGACAGACACCGGGGAGCTGTTTTTT
clone size: many
V gene: TRBV18
D gene: TRBD1
J gene: TRBJ2-2

CDR3 protein: CASSQPGQGGGYTF
CDR3 DNA: TGTGCCAGCAGCCAACCGGGACAGGGAGGTGGCTACACCTTC
clone size: many
V gene: TRBV5-4
D gene: TRBD1
J gene: TRBJ1-2

CDR3 protein: CASSQKIPPGQHEAFF
CDR3 DNA: TGCGCCAGCAGCCAAAAGATACCCCCGGGACAGCATGAAGCTTTCTTT
clone size: many
V gene: TRBV4-1
D gene: TRBD1
J gene: TRBJ1-1

CDR3 protein: CSARDALGPGEQYF
CDR3 DNA: TGCAGTGCTAGAGACGCCCTTGGACCAGGGGAGCAGTACTTC
clone size: many
V gene: TRBV20-1
D gene: NA
J gene: TRBJ2-7

CDR3 protein: CASREGTPAGNTIYF
CDR3 DNA: TGTGCCAGCAGGGAGGGGACACCCGCTGGAAACACCATATATTTT
clone size: many
V gene: TRBV2
D gene: NA
J gene: TRBJ1-3

CDR3 protein: CAWTPGGSRSYEQYF
CDR3 DNA: TGTGCCTGGACCCCGGGGGGCTCGCGCTCCTACGAGCAGTACTTC
clone size: many
V gene: TRBV30
D gene: NA
J gene: TRBJ2-7

CDR3 protein: CASARSGTGEYEQYF
CDR3 DNA: TGCGCCAGCGCCCGCTCCGGGACAGGGGAGTACGAGCAGTACTTC
clone size: many
V gene: TRBV5-1
D gene: TRBD1
J gene: TRBJ2-7